These T cell receptor beta chains were read from a single sample in a study of blood T cell repertoires in COVID-19. TCRdb keeps only in-frame clones here, not all; method: immunoSEQ multiplex PCR. The table shows about 50,000 clones, with roughly nine tenths occurring only once. The sample comprised peripheral blood. These receptors all stem from a human donor with active COVID-19. The donor label of this sample is uncertain. CDR3s include the opening cysteine and the closing phenylalanine or tryptophan. Each record gives: CDR3 DNA, CDR3 protein, J gene, CDR3 length, clone size, V gene, D gene. The D gene is left open where the match is weak. Clone size is shown for a subset of rows, as once, few, many or a class of expanded clone.

TGTGCCAGTAGTATGAGCGGGGCTTACGAGCAGTACTTC CASSMSGAYEQYF TRBJ2-7 13 . TRBV19 TRBD2
TGTGCCAGCAGCTCCTCTAGCGTCGCTGAGCAGTTCTTC CASSSSSVAEQFF TRBJ2-1 13 . TRBV11-1 .
TGTGCCAGCACCCCGGGCACAGGGTATAGAGATACGCAGTATTTT CASTPGTGYRDTQYF TRBJ2-3 15 . TRBV28 .
TGTGCCAGCAGCTCTCGTCTACAGGGGCAGCCCCAGCATTTT CASSSRLQGQPQHF TRBJ1-5 14 few TRBV7-2 TRBD1
TGTGCCAGCAGCATGGGGCTAGCGGCAGATACGCAGTATTTT CASSMGLAADTQYF TRBJ2-3 14 . TRBV9 TRBD2
TGTGCCAGCAGCTCCGTTAACTATGGCTACACCTTC CASSSVNYGYTF TRBJ1-2 12 . TRBV12-3/TRBV12-4 .
TGTGCCAGCAGTGGTCTTTCGGGAAACACCATATATTTT CASSGLSGNTIYF TRBJ1-3 13 . TRBV2 .
TGTGCCAGCTCACCTCTAGTGGCACGGCAAGAGACCCAGTACTTC CASSPLVARQETQYF TRBJ2-5 15 . TRBV18 .
TGTGCCAGTAGTACCCTCAGGACAGGGAGCTCCTACGAGCAGTACTTC CASSTLRTGSSYEQYF TRBJ2-7 16 . TRBV19 TRBD1
TGTGCCAGTTCCGGGGGGGCTGTAGGCACAGATACGCAGTATTTT CASSGGAVGTDTQYF TRBJ2-3 15 medium-sized TRBV19 TRBD2
TGTGCCAGCACCACAACCGAGGGTGTCAACACCGGGGAGCTGTTTTTT CASTTTEGVNTGELFF TRBJ2-2 16 . TRBV9 .
TGCAGCGCCCGCCGGGGGGTCGAATACGAGCAGTACTTC CSARRGVEYEQYF TRBJ2-7 13 . TRBV29-1 TRBD2